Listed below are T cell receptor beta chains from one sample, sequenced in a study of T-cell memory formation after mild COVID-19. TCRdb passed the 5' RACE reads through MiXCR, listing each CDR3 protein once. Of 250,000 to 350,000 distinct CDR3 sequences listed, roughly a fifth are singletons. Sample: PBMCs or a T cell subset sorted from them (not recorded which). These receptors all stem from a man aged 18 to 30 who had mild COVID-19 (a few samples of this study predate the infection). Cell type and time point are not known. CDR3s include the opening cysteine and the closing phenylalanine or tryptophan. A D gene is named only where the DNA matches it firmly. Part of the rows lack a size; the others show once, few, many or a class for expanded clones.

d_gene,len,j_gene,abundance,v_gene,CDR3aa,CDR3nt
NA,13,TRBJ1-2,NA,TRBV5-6,CASSLLDSGGYTF,TGTGCCAGCAGCTTGCTAGATTCAGGTGGCTACACCTTC
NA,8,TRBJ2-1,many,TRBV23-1,CASSKEFF,TGCGCCAGCAGCAAGGAGTTCTTC
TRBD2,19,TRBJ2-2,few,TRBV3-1,CASSQSPGLAGGRTRELFF,TGTGCCAGCAGTCAGTCTCCGGGACTAGCGGGGGGACGTACCCGGGAGCTGTTTTTT
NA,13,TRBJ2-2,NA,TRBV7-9,CASSSQRTGELFF,TGTGCCAGCAGCTCACAGAGAACCGGGGAGCTGTTTTTT
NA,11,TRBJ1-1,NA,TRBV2,CASNNYAEAFF,TGTGCCAGCAACAACTACGCTGAAGCTTTCTTT
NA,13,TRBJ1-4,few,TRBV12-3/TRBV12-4,CASSFGGGEKLFF,TGTGCCAGCAGTTTTGGAGGGGGAGAAAAACTGTTTTTT
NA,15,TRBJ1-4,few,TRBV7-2,CASSPKKATNEKLFF,TGTGCCAGCAGCCCAAAGAAAGCAACTAATGAAAAACTGTTTTTT
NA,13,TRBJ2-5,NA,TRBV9,CASSVDLMETQYF,TGTGCCAGCAGCGTAGATCTAATGGAGACCCAGTACTTC
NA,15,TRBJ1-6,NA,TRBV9,CASSVGAGANSPLHF,TGTGCCAGCAGCGTAGGGGCAGGGGCTAATTCACCCCTCCACTTT
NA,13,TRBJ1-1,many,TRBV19,CASSQQVGTEAFF,TGTGCCAGTAGCCAACAAGTCGGCACTGAAGCTTTCTTT
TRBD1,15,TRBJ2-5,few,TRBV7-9,CASSRIYRGGETQYF,TGTGCCAGCAGCCGAATTTACAGGGGTGGAGAGACCCAGTACTTC
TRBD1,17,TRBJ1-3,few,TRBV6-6,CASSSWRRQGSGNTIYF,TGTGCCAGCAGCTCCTGGCGGAGACAGGGGTCTGGAAACACCATATATTTT
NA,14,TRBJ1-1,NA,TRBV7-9,CASSPQVRGTEAFF,TGTGCCAGCAGCCCCCAAGTCCGGGGCACTGAAGCTTTCTTT
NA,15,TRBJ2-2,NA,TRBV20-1,CSARSGHLRAGELFF,TGCAGTGCTAGAAGCGGACACCTTAGGGCCGGGGAGCTGTTTTTT
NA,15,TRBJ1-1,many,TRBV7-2,CASSRSGTLNTEAFF,TGTGCCAGCAGCCGTAGCGGGACGCTGAACACTGAAGCTTTCTTT
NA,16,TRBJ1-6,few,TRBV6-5,CASSLQGGLQNSPLHF,TGTGCCAGCAGTTTACAGGGAGGGTTACAAAATTCACCCCTCCACTTT
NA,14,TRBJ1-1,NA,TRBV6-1,CASSERRRSTEAFF,TGTGCCAGCAGTGAACGTCGGAGGAGCACTGAAGCTTTCTTT
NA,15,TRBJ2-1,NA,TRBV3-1,CASSQGAENYNEQFF,TGTGCCAGCAGCCAAGGGGCGGAGAACTACAATGAGCAGTTCTTC
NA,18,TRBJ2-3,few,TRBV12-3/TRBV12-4,CASSLNPVRGGGTDTQYF,TGTGCCAGCAGTTTAAACCCGGTGCGGGGCGGAGGCACAGATACGCAGTATTTT
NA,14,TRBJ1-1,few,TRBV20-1,CSAIKGHGGTEAFF,TGCAGTGCTATAAAGGGACACGGGGGAACTGAAGCTTTCTTT
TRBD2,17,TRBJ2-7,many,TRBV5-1,CASSFRPSGLAGTEQYF,TGCGCCAGCAGCTTCCGCCCGTCGGGACTAGCGGGGACCGAGCAGTACTTC
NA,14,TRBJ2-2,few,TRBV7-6,CASRAGLNTGELFF,TGTGCCAGCAGGGCAGGCTTGAACACCGGGGAGCTGTTTTTT
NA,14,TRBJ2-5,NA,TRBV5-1,CASSLKGYLETQYF,TGCGCCAGCAGCTTGAAAGGGTACCTTGAGACCCAGTACTTC
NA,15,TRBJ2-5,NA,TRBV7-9,CASSLWMGTPETQYF,TGTGCCAGCAGCCTCTGGATGGGGACCCCAGAGACCCAGTACTTC
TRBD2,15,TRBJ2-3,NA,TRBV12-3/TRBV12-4,CASNPGLAGLDTQYF,TGTGCCAGCAACCCGGGACTAGCGGGGTTAGATACGCAGTATTTT
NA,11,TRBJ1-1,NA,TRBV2,CASTMDVWAFF,TGTGCCAGCACCATGGACGTCTGGGCTTTCTTT
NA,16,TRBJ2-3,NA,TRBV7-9,CASSAPGHGLTDTQYF,TGTGCCAGCAGCGCACCGGGCCACGGCCTCACAGATACGCAGTATTTT
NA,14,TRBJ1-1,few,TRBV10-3,CAIAPIYADTEAFF,TGTGCCATCGCGCCAATCTACGCGGACACTGAAGCTTTCTTT
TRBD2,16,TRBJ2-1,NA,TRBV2,CASSEGAGVPFVEQFF,TGTGCCAGCAGTGAAGGGGCGGGGGTCCCCTTCGTCGAGCAGTTCTTC
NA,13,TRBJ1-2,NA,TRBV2,CASSDDFNYGYTF,TGTGCCAGCAGTGATGACTTTAACTATGGCTACACCTTC
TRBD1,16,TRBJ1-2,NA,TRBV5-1,CASSLEILTGGYGYTF,TGCGCCAGCAGCTTGGAAATTTTAACAGGGGGCTATGGCTACACCTTC
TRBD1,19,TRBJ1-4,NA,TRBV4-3,CASSQGAGTGGLLSEKLFF,TGCGCCAGCAGCCAAGGGGCCGGGACAGGGGGTCTATTATCGGAAAAACTGTTTTTT
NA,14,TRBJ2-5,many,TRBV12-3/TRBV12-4,CASSPPGLQETQYF,TGTGCCAGCAGTCCCCCGGGGTTACAAGAGACCCAGTACTTC
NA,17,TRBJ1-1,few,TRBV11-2,CASSPRRSFGANTEAFF,TGTGCCAGCAGCCCCCGACGTTCCTTCGGGGCGAACACTGAAGCTTTCTTT
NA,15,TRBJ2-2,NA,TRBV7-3,CASSLRGDATGELFF,TGTGCCAGCAGCTTAAGGGGGGATGCCACCGGGGAGCTGTTTTTT
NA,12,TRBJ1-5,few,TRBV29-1,CSVAPDNQPQHF,TGCAGCGTTGCCCCCGACAATCAGCCCCAGCATTTT
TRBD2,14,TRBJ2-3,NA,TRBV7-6,CASSPPSGGRTQYF,TGTGCAAGCAGCCCCCCCAGCGGGGGGCGTACGCAGTATTTT
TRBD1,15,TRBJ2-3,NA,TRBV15,CATSPTGQGYPPQYF,TGTGCCACCAGCCCAACGGGACAGGGTTATCCCCCGCAGTATTTT
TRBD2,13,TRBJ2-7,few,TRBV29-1,CSVSSGPAYEQYF,TGCAGCGTCTCTAGCGGGCCAGCCTACGAGCAGTACTTC
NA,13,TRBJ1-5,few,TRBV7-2,CASSLNSYQPQHF,TGTGCCAGCAGCTTAAACAGTTATCAGCCCCAGCATTTT
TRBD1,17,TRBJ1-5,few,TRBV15,CATSNSASGTGDQPQHF,TGTGCCACCAGCAATTCCGCATCCGGGACAGGGGATCAGCCCCAGCATTTT